Shown below are 10 T cell receptor beta chains from a single sample sequenced in a study of CD4 T cells in relation to SARS-CoV-2 and coronaviruses. Assay: immunoSEQ multiplex PCR; the TCRdb copy retains only in-frame clones and omits some. Among tens of thousands of clones, about 90% were seen once, and the ten largest hold about 0.36%. Sequenced input: naive CD4+ T cells from PBMCs. The subset was: naive CD4+ T cells isolated by negative enrichment. Receptors were obtained from an adult with COVID-19.

The V and J genes are TRBV3-1 (or the pseudogene TRBV3-2) and TRBJ2-7; maybe TRBD2 (5 bases). The CDR3 extends over 13 amino acids. The germline V gene has CDR1 LGHDT and CDR2 YNNKEL (reference sequence). V lost 1 base to trimming and J lost 6 bases, with 10 bases between them. The CDR3 nucleotides read TGTGCCAGCAGCCAAGTCATTACTAGCGAGCAGTACTTC. Translating gives CASSQVITSEQYF.

The rearrangement links TRBV19 to TRBJ2-5; 11 bases map to TRBD2. V shed 6 bases, J shed 5 bases, and the junction held 5 bases outside the gene matches. The germline V gene encodes CDR1 LNHDA and CDR2 SQIVND (reference sequence). This CDR3 contains 14 residues. The CDR3 region is CASRLAGDIETQYF. DNA of the CDR3: TGTGCCAGTAGACTAGCGGGAGACATCGAGACCCAGTACTTC.

V usage is TRBV5-1 and J usage is TRBJ2-1, with 9 bases fitting TRBD2. CDR3 size: 17 residues. Germline CDR1 and CDR2: SGHRS and YFSETQ. V lost 4 bases and J lost 5; bases outside the gene matches: 13. CDR3 amino acids: CASSPRTGTSLNNEQFF. As DNA, the CDR3 is TGCGCCAGCAGCCCCCGAACCGGGACTAGCCTTAACAATGAGCAGTTCTTC.

V is TRBV10-3 and J is TRBJ2-5; the D is unclear. Trimming left V 2 bases short and J 4 bases short, with 2 bases between. Germline values: CDR1 ENHRY, CDR2 SYGVKD. This CDR3 contains 11 residues. CDR3 sequence (DNA): TGTGCCATCAGTGAGCTAGAGACCCAGTACTTC. Its translation is CAISELETQYF.

The chain carries TRBV4-3 and TRBJ2-3; D not certain. Trimming left V 0 bases short and J 5 bases short, with 15 bases between. Germline V CDR1 and CDR2: LGHNA, YSLEER. CDR3 length: 16 residues. Here the CDR3 reads CASSQDGLRVGDTQYF. CDR3 coding DNA: TGCGCCAGCAGCCAAGATGGCTTACGGGTTGGAGATACGCAGTATTTT.

The genes are TRBV5-6 and TRBJ1-4, with D maybe TRBD1 (5 bases). The CDR3 sequence is 14 residues long. Trimming took 2 bases from V and 6 from J, leaving 11 bases between them. CDR1 is SGHDT, CDR2 YYEEEE, per germline. The CDR3 nucleotides read TGTGCCAGCAGCTTCCGGGACGCCGATGAAAAACTGTTTTTT. Protein sequence: CASSFRDADEKLFF.

J is TRBJ2-3 and V is TRBV5-1; 8 bases map to TRBD2. Per germline, CDR1 SGHRS and CDR2 YFSETQ. V was clipped by 5 bases and J by 5 bases; unmatched bases: 10. CDR3 size: 15 residues. CDR3 protein: CASSFSGTGGDTQYF. CDR3 DNA sequence: TGCGCCAGCAGTTTTAGCGGGACGGGTGGAGATACGCAGTATTTT.

This sequence joins TRBV5-4 and TRBJ2-7; weak D call: TRBD1 (6 bases). Germline-derived CDR1 and CDR2 are SGHNT and YYREEE (reference sequence). The V gene lost 4 bases and the J gene lost 2 bases, with 16 bases spanning the gap. The CDR3 has 15 residues. Written as DNA, the CDR3 is TGTGCCAGCAGCCACAGGGCTGGGGGACCCTACGAGCAGTACTTC. Its translation: CASSHRAGGPYEQYF. Using reference TRBV5-4 and TRBJ2-7 for the parts outside the CDR3, the full variable domain is ETGVTQSPTHLIKTRGQQVTLRCSSQSGHNTVSWYQQALGQGPQFIFQYYREEENGRGNFPPRFSGLQFPNYSSELNVNALELDDSALYLCASSHRAGGPYEQYFGPGTRLTVT.

V gene TRBV28 combines with J gene TRBJ2-7; tentative D call: TRBD2 (6 bases). V was trimmed by 5 bases and J by 1 base, leaving 15 bases between them. CDR3 size: 15 residues. The germline gives CDR1 MDHEN, CDR2 SYDVKM. CDR3 protein: CASSPRGTGSYEQYF. CDR3 nucleotides: TGTGCCAGCAGTCCCCGGGGGACGGGATCCTACGAGCAGTACTTC.

V is TRBV10-3 and J is TRBJ2-3; tentative D call: TRBD1 (6 bases). There are 12 residues in the CDR3. Germline loops: CDR1 ENHRY, CDR2 SYGVKD. Between the trimmed V and J ends, which lost 8 bases and 1 base, there was a span of 7 bases. The CDR3 coding sequence is TGTGCCATCCGGACAGGCACAGATACGCAGTATTTT. Its translation is CAIRTGTDTQYF.